The rows below give T cell receptor beta chains drawn from one sample of a study of CD8+CD57+ T cells in acquired aplastic anemia. TCRdb used MiXCR to reprocess the reads, holding one entry per CDR3 protein. Among some 170,000 distinct CDR3 sequences listed, around half were seen once. The sequenced sample was sorted CD4+, CD8+, or CD8+CD57+ T cells (not recorded which) from PBMCs. The origin of the receptors is a human donor with aplastic anemia. Both conserved end residues are part of each CDR3. The order of the fields is J gene, V gene, clone size, D gene, CDR3 DNA, CDR3 protein. A D gene is named only where the DNA matches it firmly. The size field is filled for only some rows; it gives once, few, many or a size class.

>TRBJ2-7|TRBV2|-|-
TGTGCCAGCATGGACTTCAGCTCCTACGAGCAGTACTTC
CASMDFSSYEQYF
>TRBJ2-2|TRBV7-9|-|-
TGTGCCAGCAGCTTGCCGTCCACGGGAATGAACACCGGGGAGCTGTTTTTT
CASSLPSTGMNTGELFF
>TRBJ1-6|TRBV3-1|-|-
TGTGCCAGCAGCCAAGCGATCCCCGGGGTCAATTCACCCCTCCACTTT
CASSQAIPGVNSPLHF
>TRBJ2-7|TRBV5-3|-|-
TGTGCCAGCAGATCCTACAGAGACGAGCAGTACTTC
CASRSYRDEQYF
>TRBJ2-7|TRBV10-2|-|-
TGCGCCAGCAGTGATCCGGGGGTTTCCTACGAGCAGTACTTC
CASSDPGVSYEQYF
>TRBJ2-3|TRBV20-1|-|TRBD2
TGCAGTGCTAGACTAGCGGCAGATACGCAGTATTTT
CSARLAADTQYF
>TRBJ2-3|TRBV4-1|few|TRBD2
TGCGCCAGCAGCCAAGCGGGCGGGCGGGGGACCTTTAGCACAGATACGCAGTATTTT
CASSQAGGRGTFSTDTQYF
>TRBJ2-5|TRBV2|-|-
TGTGCCAGCAGTGAACTGGGATTAGGAGAGACCCAGTACTTC
CASSELGLGETQYF
>TRBJ1-6|TRBV19|many|-
TGTGCCAGTAGGGACGCAGGGAATGCCCCGGGTTCACCCCTCCACTTT
CASRDAGNAPGSPLHF
>TRBJ1-5|TRBV7-9|once|-
TGTGCCAGCAGCTTAGGGAGGGGCCAGCCCCAGCATTTT
CASSLGRGQPQHF
>TRBJ1-2|TRBV5-1|many|-
TGCGCCAGCAGCCCGACGAGGGGGGGGGACTATGGCTACACCTTC
CASSPTRGGDYGYTF
>TRBJ2-2|TRBV7-8|-|-
TGTGCCAGCAGCCTAACGCACACCGGGGAGCTGTCTTTT
CASSLTHTGELSF
>TRBJ1-4|TRBV6-6|few|-
TGTGCCAGCAGTTACAGTGAAAAACTGTTTTTT
CASSYSEKLFF
>TRBJ1-1|TRBV10-1|many|-
TGCGCCAGCAGTGAGTCGAAAGGGAGGCACGTCAAGAACACTGAAGCTTTCTTT
CASSESKGRHVKNTEAFF
>TRBJ2-3|TRBV7-2|-|-
TGTGCCAGCACCTGGGGGACCGGCAGTACGCAGTATTTT
CASTWGTGSTQYF
>TRBJ1-1|TRBV5-1|-|TRBD1
TGCGCCAGCAGCTTGGACAGGGGATTCGCTGAAGCTTTCTTT
CASSLDRGFAEAFF
>TRBJ2-1|TRBV2|many|-
TGTGCCAGGGAGAGCCCGGGGGAGCTCGTCAATGAGCAGTTCTTC
CARESPGELVNEQFF
>TRBJ2-3|TRBV5-8|few|-
TGTGCCAGCAGCTTGGCAGGGTCCACAGATACGCAGTATTTT
CASSLAGSTDTQYF
>TRBJ1-1|TRBV19|many|TRBD1
TGTGCCAGTAGTATGCGTGGGGGACAGGCCATGAACACTGAAGCTTTCTTT
CASSMRGGQAMNTEAFF
>TRBJ2-5|TRBV6-7|few|TRBD2
TGTGCCAGCAGTTACTCGAGGGGGGCGGGGGGATTCCAAGAGACCCAGTACTTC
CASSYSRGAGGFQETQYF
>TRBJ2-5|TRBV7-2|many|-
TGTGCCAGCAGCTTAGATGGGGTTGTCGAGACCCAGTACTTC
CASSLDGVVETQYF
>TRBJ2-1|TRBV10-3|-|TRBD1
TGTGCCATCCGCGAGGGGGCCGGCAATGAGCAGTTCTTT
CAIREGAGNEQFF
>TRBJ1-6|TRBV5-1|many|-
TGCGCCAGCAGCTTGGGGCAGCCTCGGTCACCCCTCCACTTT
CASSLGQPRSPLHF